These 4 T cell receptor beta chains share one sample of origin, sequenced in a study of cytomegalovirus exposure and HLA in healthy donors. The PCR was carried out with 60 Vbeta primers and 13 Jbeta primers. The protocol was immunoSEQ multiplex PCR, while the TCRdb copy is restricted to in-frame clones and leaves out a portion. The sample carries about 150,000 clones, approximately 80% recorded once. What was sequenced was PBMCs. These receptors were obtained from a boy aged 2-9 years in good health and CMV-seronegative.

This clone is a singleton in its sample. This sequence joins TRBV10-3 and TRBJ2-7; 7 nucleotides agree with TRBD1. The V gene end was trimmed by 8 bases and the J gene end by 6 bases; junction bases not matched to a gene: 7. Looked up from germline, CDR1 is ENHRY and CDR2 is SYGVKD. This CDR3 is built from 12 residues. In nucleotides, the CDR3 is TGTGCCATCTCCAGGGGGACGGGCGAGCAGTACGTC. This translates into CAISRGTGEQYV.

This clone appeared a few times. The V call is TRBV29-1, the J call TRBJ2-1, with D unresolved. Trimming pared 1 base from V and 8 bases from J, leaving 9 bases between. The CDR3 covers 12 residues. Per germline, CDR1 SQVTM and CDR2 ANQGSEA. The CDR3 DNA follows: TGCAGCGTTGAAGTCCAGAATCATGAGCAGTTCTTC. This translates into CSVEVQNHEQFF.

The CDR3 sequence: CASSYTELAGTDTQYF. CDR3 in DNA: TGTGCCAGCAGTTACACCGAGCTAGCGGGCACAGATACGCAGTATTTT. This chain joins TRBV6-5 and TRBJ2-3; 7 positions agree with TRBD2. Looked up from germline, CDR1 is MNHEY and CDR2 is SVGAGI. Trimming at V came to 2 bases and at J to 1 base, leaving 6 bases not matched to a gene. This CDR3 spans 16 amino acids.

The chain recombines TRBV29-1 with TRBJ2-1; 12 bases line up with TRBD1. The germline V gene has CDR1 SQVTM and CDR2 ANQGSEA. Trimming at V came to 4 bases and at J to 0 bases, leaving 10 bases not matched to a gene. The CDR3 is 18 residues long. The CDR3: CSVAGTGGAPSSYNEQFF. The CDR3 DNA is TGCAGCGTTGCCGGGACAGGGGGCGCCCCGAGCTCCTACAATGAGCAGTTCTTC.